The clone carrying this T cell receptor (beta chain) occurred once. Its specificity is unknown. The record originates from a study of cytomegalovirus exposure and HLA in healthy donors. Notes on the study in general: Whilst most TCR sequences proved rare, a subset of public TCRs occurred across many donors.

PCR amplification relied on 60 Vbeta primers (plus 13 Jbeta primers). The table came from immunoSEQ multiplex PCR; TCRdb's copy has only in-frame clones and leaves some out. The sample lists about 170,000 clones, nearly 80% occurring once. Sequencing was performed on PBMCs. The receptor was isolated from a woman aged 45-65 years in good health and CMV-seropositive.

CDR3 sequence: CASSFDRGMVGYTF. The CDR3, as DNA: TGTGCCAGCAGCTTCGACAGGGGGATGGTTGGCTACACCTTC. This chain uses TRBV5-6 with TRBJ1-2; 9 nucleotides align to TRBD1. There are 14 residues in the CDR3. The J segment lost 7 bases and the V segment lost 2 bases, leaving 6 bases of the junction unmatched. CDR1 SGHDT and CDR2 YYEEEE come from the germline V gene. The variable domain in full, with the rest retrieved from reference TRBV5-6 and TRBJ1-2, is DAGVTQSPTHLIKTRGQQVTLRCSPKSGHDTVSWYQQALGQGPQFIFQYYEEEERQRGNFPDRFSGHQFPNYSSELNVNALLLGDSALYLCASSFDRGMVGYTFGSGTRLTVV.